The present entry profiles one TCR gamma chain with its context. The target antigen is unknown. TCRdb called clones from the multiplex PCR reads again using CATT. The sample yields about 610 gamma-chain clones, approximately 15% seen once. Sequencing used genomic DNA taken from PBMCs of patients and controls. Age- and sex-matched healthy adult donors provided control blood. This sample was taken from a study of gamma delta lymphoproliferative disorders and STAT genes. Across the whole study: At least 50 ng of genomic DNA went into each LymphoTrack Dx TCRG Assay library. The EuroClonality-NGS protocol was used to prepare delta libraries. Study-wide findings and caveats: Gamma repertoires grouped patients separately from controls; delta repertoires showed no separation.

This TCR was recovered from a human donor in good health. The sequencing input was blood.

CDR3 sequence: CALCPYYKKLF. CDR3 DNA sequence: TGTGCCTTGTGCCCATATTATAAGAAACTCTTT. The chain couples TRGV9 to TRGJ1 or TRGJ2. TCRdb is silent on the J gene; assignment here came from matching the DNA to germline. The CDR3 runs to 11 residues. CDR1 and CDR2 from the germline V gene are GITISATS and ISYDGTV (reference sequence). The V segment lost 7 bases and the J segment 4 bases; nucleotides outside the gene matches: 4.